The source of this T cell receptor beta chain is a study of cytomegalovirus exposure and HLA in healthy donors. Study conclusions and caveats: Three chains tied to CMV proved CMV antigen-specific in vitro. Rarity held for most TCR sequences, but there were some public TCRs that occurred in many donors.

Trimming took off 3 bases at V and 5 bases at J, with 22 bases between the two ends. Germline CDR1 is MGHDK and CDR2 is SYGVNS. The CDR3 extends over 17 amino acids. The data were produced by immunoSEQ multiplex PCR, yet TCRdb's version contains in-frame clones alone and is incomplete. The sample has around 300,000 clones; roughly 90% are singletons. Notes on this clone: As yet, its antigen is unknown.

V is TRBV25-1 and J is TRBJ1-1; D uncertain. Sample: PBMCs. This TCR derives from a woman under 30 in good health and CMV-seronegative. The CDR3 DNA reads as TGTGCCAGCAGTGAGTCTGGCCTGCGGCTCCGGAAAACTGAAGCTTTCTTT. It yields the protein CASSESGLRLRKTEAFF.